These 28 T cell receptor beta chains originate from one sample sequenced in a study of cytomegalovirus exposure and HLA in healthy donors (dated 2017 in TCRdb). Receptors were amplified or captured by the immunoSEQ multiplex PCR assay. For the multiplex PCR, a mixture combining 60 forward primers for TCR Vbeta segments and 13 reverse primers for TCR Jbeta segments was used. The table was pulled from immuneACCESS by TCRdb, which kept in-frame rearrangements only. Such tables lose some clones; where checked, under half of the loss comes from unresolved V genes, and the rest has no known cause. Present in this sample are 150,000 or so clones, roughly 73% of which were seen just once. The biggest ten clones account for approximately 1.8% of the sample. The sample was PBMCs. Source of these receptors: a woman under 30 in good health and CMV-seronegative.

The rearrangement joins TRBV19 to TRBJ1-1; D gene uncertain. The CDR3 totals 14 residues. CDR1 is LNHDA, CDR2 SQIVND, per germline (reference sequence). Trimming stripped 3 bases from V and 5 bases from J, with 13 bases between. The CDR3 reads CASSMRLRVTEAFF. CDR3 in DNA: TGTGCCAGTAGTATGAGGTTGAGGGTTACTGAAGCTTTCTTT.

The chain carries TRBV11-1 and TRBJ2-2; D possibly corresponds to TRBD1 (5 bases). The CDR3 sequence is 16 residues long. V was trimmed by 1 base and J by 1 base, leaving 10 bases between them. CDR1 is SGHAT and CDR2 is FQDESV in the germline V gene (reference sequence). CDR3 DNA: TGTGCCAGCAGCTTAGATAGGGGATGGAACACCGGGGAGCTGTTTTTT. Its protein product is CASSLDRGWNTGELFF.

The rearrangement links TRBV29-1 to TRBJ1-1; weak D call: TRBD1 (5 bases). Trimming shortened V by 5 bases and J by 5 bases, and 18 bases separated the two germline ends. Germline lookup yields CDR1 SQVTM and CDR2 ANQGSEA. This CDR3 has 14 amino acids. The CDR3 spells CSVHSRVSATEAFF. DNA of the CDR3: TGCAGCGTTCATTCCAGGGTTTCGGCGACTGAAGCTTTCTTT.

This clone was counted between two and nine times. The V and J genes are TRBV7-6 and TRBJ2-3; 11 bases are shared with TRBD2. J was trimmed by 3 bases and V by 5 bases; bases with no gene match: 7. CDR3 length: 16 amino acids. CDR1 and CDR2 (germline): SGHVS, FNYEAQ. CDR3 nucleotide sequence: TGTGCCAGCAGCCTTAGCGGGGGGGCTCGTACAGATACGCAGTATTTT. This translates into CASSLSGGARTDTQYF.

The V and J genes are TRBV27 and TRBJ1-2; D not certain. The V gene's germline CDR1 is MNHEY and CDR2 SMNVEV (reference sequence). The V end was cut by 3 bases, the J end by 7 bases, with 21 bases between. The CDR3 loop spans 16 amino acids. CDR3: CASSFSPYPPWAGYTF. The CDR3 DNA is TGTGCCAGCAGTTTCTCGCCGTACCCCCCCTGGGCTGGCTACACCTTC.

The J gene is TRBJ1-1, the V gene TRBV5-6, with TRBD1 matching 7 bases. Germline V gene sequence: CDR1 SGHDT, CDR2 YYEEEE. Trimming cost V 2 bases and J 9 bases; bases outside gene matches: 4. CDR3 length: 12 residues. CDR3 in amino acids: CASSFMTGKAFF. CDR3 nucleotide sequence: TGTGCCAGCAGCTTTATGACAGGGAAAGCTTTCTTT.

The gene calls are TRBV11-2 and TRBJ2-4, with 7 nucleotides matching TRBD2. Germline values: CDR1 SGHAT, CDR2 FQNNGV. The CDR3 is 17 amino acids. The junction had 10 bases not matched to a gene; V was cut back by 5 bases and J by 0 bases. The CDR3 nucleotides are TGTGCCAGCAGCCCAAGAGGGTGGGAGGGAGCCAAAAACATTCAGTACTTC. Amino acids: CASSPRGWEGAKNIQYF.

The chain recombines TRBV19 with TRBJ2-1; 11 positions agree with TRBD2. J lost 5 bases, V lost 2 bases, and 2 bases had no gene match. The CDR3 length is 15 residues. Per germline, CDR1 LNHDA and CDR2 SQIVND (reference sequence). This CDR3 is CASSILGLADNEQFF. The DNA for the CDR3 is TGTGCCAGTAGTATATTGGGACTAGCGGACAATGAGCAGTTCTTC.

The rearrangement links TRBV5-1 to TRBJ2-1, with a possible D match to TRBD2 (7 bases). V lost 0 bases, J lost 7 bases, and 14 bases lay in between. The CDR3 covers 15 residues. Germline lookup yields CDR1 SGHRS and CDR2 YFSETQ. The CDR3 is CASSLVAGEGNEQFF. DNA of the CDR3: TGCGCCAGCAGCTTGGTGGCAGGGGAGGGTAATGAGCAGTTCTTC.

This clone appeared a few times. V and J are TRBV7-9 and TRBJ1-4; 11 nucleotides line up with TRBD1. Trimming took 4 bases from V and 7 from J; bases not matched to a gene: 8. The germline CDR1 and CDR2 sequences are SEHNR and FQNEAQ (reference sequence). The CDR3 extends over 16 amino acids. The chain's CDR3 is CASSSRTGGAGEKLFF. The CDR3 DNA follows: TGTGCCAGCAGCTCACGGACAGGGGGCGCAGGTGAAAAACTGTTTTTT.

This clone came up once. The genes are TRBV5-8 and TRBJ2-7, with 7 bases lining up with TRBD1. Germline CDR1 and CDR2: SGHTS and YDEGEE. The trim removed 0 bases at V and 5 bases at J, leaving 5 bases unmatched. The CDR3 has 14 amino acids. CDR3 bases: TGTGCCAGCAGCTTGGACAGGGGCCGGAACGAGCAGTACTTC. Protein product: CASSLDRGRNEQYF.

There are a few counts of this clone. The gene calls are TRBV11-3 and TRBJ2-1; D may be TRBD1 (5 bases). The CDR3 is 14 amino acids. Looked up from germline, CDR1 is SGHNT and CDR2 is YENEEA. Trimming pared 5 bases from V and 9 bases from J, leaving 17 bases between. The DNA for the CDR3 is TGTGCCAGCAGCGGCAGGGTTTTACCTGCTGAGCAGTTCTTC. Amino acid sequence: CASSGRVLPAEQFF.

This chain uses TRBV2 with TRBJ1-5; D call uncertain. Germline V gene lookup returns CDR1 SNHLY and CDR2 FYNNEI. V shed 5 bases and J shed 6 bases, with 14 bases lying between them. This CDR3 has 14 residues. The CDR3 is CASSWTASVQPQHF. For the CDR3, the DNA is TGTGCCAGCAGTTGGACTGCCTCTGTTCAGCCCCAGCATTTT.

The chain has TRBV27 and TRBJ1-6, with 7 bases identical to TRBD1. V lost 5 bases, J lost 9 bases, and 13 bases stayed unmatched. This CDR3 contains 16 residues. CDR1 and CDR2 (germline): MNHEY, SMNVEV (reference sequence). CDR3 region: CASSPSGRGLGSPLHF. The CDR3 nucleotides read TGTGCCAGCAGTCCCTCGGGCAGGGGGTTAGGTTCACCCCTCCACTTT.

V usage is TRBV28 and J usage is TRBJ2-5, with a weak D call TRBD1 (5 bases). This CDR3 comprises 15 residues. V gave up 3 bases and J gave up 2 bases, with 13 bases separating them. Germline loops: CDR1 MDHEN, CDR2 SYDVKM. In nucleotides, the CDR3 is TGTGCCAGCAGTTTTCTGCAAGGGGATCAAGAGACCCAGTACTTC. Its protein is CASSFLQGDQETQYF.

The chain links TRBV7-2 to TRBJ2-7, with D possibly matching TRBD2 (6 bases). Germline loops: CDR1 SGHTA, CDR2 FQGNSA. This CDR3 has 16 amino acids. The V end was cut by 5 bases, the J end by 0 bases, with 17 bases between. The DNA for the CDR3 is TGTGCCAGCAGCCGGAACAGCCTAGCGCTCTCCTACGAGCAGTACTTC. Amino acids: CASSRNSLALSYEQYF.

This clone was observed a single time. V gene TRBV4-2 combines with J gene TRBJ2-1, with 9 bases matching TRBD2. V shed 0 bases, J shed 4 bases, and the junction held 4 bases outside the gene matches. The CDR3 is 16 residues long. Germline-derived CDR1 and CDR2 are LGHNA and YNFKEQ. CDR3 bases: TGTGCCAGCAGCCAAGATCGCCTAGCGGGGTACAATGAGCAGTTCTTC. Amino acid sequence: CASSQDRLAGYNEQFF.

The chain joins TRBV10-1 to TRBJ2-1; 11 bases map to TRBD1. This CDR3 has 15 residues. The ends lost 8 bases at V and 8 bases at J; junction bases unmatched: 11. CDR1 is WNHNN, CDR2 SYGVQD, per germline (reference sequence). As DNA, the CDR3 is TGCGCCAGCTCCCAAGGCGGGACAGGGGGTGATGAGCAGTTCTTC. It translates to CASSQGGTGGDEQFF.

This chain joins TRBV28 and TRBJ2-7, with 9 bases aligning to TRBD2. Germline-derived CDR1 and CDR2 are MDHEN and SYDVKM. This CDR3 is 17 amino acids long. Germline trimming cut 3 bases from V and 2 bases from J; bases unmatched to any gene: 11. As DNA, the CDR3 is TGTGCCAGCAGTTTGTCTAGTAGAGCGGGGGGACCCTACGAGCAGTACTTC. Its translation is CASSLSSRAGGPYEQYF. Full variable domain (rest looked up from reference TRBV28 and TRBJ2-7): DVKVTQSSRYLVKRTGEKVFLECVQDMDHENMFWYRQDPGLGLRLIYFSYDVKMKEKGDIPEGYSVSREKKERFSLILESASTNQTSMYLCASSLSSRAGGPYEQYFGPGTRLTVT.

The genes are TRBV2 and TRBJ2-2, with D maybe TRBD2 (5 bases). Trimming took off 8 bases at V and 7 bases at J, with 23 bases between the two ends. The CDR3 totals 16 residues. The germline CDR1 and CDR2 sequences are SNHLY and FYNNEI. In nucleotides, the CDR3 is TGTGCCAGCTCTGTTCCAACCCCGGGGAAAGGCGGGGAGCTGTTTTTT. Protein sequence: CASSVPTPGKGGELFF.

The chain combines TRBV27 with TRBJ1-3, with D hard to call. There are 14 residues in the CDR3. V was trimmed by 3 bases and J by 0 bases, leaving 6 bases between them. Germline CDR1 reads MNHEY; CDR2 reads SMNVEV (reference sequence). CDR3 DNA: TGTGCCAGCAGTTTGTCGCGCTCTGGAAACACCATATATTTT. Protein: CASSLSRSGNTIYF.

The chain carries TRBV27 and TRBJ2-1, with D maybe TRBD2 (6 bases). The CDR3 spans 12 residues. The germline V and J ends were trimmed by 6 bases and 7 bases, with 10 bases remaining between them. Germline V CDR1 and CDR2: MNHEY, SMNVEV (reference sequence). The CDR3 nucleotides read TGTGCCAGCAGAGGAGGGAGAAATGAGCAGTTCTTC. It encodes CASRGGRNEQFF.

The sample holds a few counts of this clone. The DNA for the CDR3 is TGTGCCAGCAGTGAATCTGACGGTGCGGTTGAAGCTTTCTTT. Protein sequence: CASSESDGAVEAFF. This sequence joins TRBV25-1 and TRBJ1-1; D is unresolved. This CDR3 spans 14 amino acids. Germline V gene data show CDR1 as MGHDK and CDR2 as SYGVNS. V was trimmed by 1 base and J by 7 bases, leaving 13 bases between them.

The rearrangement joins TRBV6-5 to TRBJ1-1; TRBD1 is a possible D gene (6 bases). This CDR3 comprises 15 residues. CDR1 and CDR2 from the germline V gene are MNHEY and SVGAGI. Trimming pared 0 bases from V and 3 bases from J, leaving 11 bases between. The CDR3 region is CASSYSIKGDTEAFF. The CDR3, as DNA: TGTGCCAGCAGTTACTCGATTAAGGGGGACACTGAAGCTTTCTTT.

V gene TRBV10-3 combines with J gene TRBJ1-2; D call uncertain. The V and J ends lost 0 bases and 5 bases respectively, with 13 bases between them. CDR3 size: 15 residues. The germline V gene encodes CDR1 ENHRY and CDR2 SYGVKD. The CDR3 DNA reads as TGTGCCATCAGTGAGTCTCAGGCATTGCCTTATGGCTACACCTTC. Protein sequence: CAISESQALPYGYTF.

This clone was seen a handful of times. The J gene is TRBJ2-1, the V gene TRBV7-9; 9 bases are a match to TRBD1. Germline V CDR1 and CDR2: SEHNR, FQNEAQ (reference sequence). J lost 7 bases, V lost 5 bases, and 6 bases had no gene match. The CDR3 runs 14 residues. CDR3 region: CASSQTGGSNEQFF. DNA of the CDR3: TGTGCCAGCAGCCAAACAGGGGGCTCGAATGAGCAGTTCTTC.

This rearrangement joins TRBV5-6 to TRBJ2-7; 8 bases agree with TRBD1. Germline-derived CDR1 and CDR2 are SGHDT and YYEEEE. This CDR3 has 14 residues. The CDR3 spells CASGLTGVSYEQYV. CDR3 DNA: TGTGCCAGCGGCTTGACAGGGGTCTCCTACGAGCAGTACGTC.

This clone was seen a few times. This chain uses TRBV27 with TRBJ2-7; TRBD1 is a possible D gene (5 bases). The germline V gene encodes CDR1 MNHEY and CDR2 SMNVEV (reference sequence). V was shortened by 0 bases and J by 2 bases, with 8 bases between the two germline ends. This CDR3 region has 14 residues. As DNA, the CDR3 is TGTGCCAGCAGTTTATCCTCCAGGGCCTACGAGCAGTACTTC. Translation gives CASSLSSRAYEQYF.